This entry lists 3 T cell receptor beta chains sequenced from one sample in a study of neoadjuvant anti-PD-1 for oral cavity cancer (dated by TCRdb to 2020 to 2022). Receptors were amplified or captured by the immunoSEQ multiplex PCR assay. TCRdb's version of the immuneACCESS table is confined to in-frame rearrangements and falls short of the full clone set. An unresolved V gene accounts for under half of the shortfall where checked; the remainder is of unknown origin. The sample yields about 14,000 clones; about 70% were counted once. 2.2% of the sample lies in the top ten. The sample's time point, from its label and the paper: before neoadjuvant nivolumab. The sequences come from PBMCs, collected before nivolumab (anti-PD-1) treatment. The source is a person between 40 and 85 years old with oral cavity squamous cell carcinoma.

V gene TRBV4-1 combines with J gene TRBJ1-2, with D tentatively TRBD1 (6 bases). Germline assignment: CDR1 MGHRA and CDR2 YSYEKL. The ends were cut back, 5 bases at V and 7 bases at J, with 14 bases in the middle. The CDR3 is 13 residues long. CDR3 coding DNA: TGCGCCAGCAGCAACACAGGGAACGTTGGCTACACCTTC. Translating it yields CASSNTGNVGYTF.

The rearrangement uses TRBV5-1 and TRBJ2-6, with TRBD1 matching over 7 bases. With V trimmed by 1 base and J by 0 bases, 16 bases remained unmatched. This CDR3 has 21 amino acids. Looked up from germline, CDR1 is SGHRS and CDR2 is YFSETQ. The CDR3 nucleotides read TGCGCCAGCAGCTTGACTAGGACAGGCGCACGCATAGTCTCTGGGGCCAACGTCCTGACTTTC. Its protein is CASSLTRTGARIVSGANVLTF. The variable domain in full, completed from reference TRBV5-1 and TRBJ2-6, reads KAGVTQTPRYLIKTRGQQVTLSCSPISGHRSVSWYQQTPGQGLQFLFEYFSETQRNKGNFPGRFSGRQFSNSRSEMNVSTLELGDSALYLCASSLTRTGARIVSGANVLTFGAGSRLTVL.

V usage is TRBV28 and J usage is TRBJ2-7; D may correspond to TRBD1 or TRBD2 (5 bases each). V was pared by 3 bases and J by 7 bases, with 19 bases between. The CDR3 totals 15 residues. Germline V gene sequence: CDR1 MDHEN, CDR2 SYDVKM. CDR3 sequence: CASSFTGIRAKEQYF. CDR3 nucleotides: TGTGCCAGCAGTTTCACCGGGATCAGGGCCAAGGAGCAGTACTTC.